These 22 T cell receptor beta chains came from one sample sequenced in a study of early stage breast cancer tumors. Produced via immunoSEQ multiplex PCR; TCRdb's table is partial and in-frame only. The repertoire holds under 75,000 clones, with 65% to 80% as singletons. Sample: blood. Every receptor here comes from a person under 45 with breast cancer.

The J gene is TRBJ2-1, the V gene TRBV6-5; 9 bases line up with TRBD2. Germline V lookup: CDR1 MNHEY, CDR2 SVGAGI. The CDR3 is 14 residues long. V dropped 2 bases and J dropped 8; count of bases not matched to a gene: 4. CDR3 amino acids: CASSYRAGGDEQFF. The CDR3, as DNA: TGTGCCAGCAGTTACCGAGCGGGAGGCGATGAGCAGTTCTTC.

The V call is TRBV11-2, the J call TRBJ2-1; TRBD2 might be the D (5 bases). The CDR3 length is 13 residues. Trimming cost V 4 bases and J 7 bases, with 11 bases left between them. In germline, CDR1 is SGHAT, CDR2 FQNNGV. The CDR3 DNA reads as TGTGCCAGCAGCTCTCCGGACTCGAATGAGCAGTTCTTC. Translating gives CASSSPDSNEQFF.

This clone has more than one count but fewer than ten. Distinct nucleotide sequences in the sample also encode this CDR3. This rearrangement joins TRBV30 to TRBJ1-5; weak D call: TRBD1 (5 bases). V gave up 2 bases and J gave up 0 bases, with 8 bases separating them. CDR3 length equals 14 residues. CDR1 GTSNPN and CDR2 SVGIG come from the germline V gene (reference sequence). The CDR3 region is CAWSRDHSNQPQHF. In DNA form, the CDR3 reads TGTGCCTGGAGTCGGGACCATAGCAATCAGCCCCAGCATTTT.

The chain joins TRBV27 to TRBJ2-1; D is uncertain. Germline CDR1 MNHEY, CDR2 SMNVEV (reference sequence). The CDR3 contains 16 residues. Trimming left V 2 bases short and J 5 bases short, with 16 bases between. This CDR3 reads CASSLMGSLAHNEQFF. The CDR3 region has the DNA TGTGCCAGCAGTTTAATGGGTTCTCTGGCCCACAATGAGCAGTTCTTC.

This chain joins TRBV23-1 and TRBJ1-4, with a weak D call TRBD1 (6 bases). TRBV23-1 carries the ORF label, with uncertain function. The V end lost 11 bases, the J end lost 3 bases, and 13 bases lay between the germline ends. The CDR3 loop spans 13 amino acids. This chain's CDR3 is CARHRVANEKLFF. In DNA form, the CDR3 reads TGCGCCCGCCACAGGGTGGCTAATGAAAAACTGTTTTTT.

The chain links TRBV18 to TRBJ2-7, with D possibly TRBD2 on 5 matching bases. The V gene's germline CDR1 is KGHSH and CDR2 LQKENI. The CDR3 consists of 14 residues. V lost 0 bases to trimming and J lost 6 bases, with 12 bases between them. The CDR3 region has the DNA TGTGCCAGCTCACCACCGCCGCTAGCCAGCGAGCAGTACTTC. It encodes CASSPPPLASEQYF.

The genes are TRBV14 and TRBJ1-2, with a possible D match to TRBD1 (5 bases). The germline V and J ends were trimmed by 5 bases and 0 bases, with 16 bases remaining between them. The CDR3 totals 16 residues. CDR1 is SGHDN, CDR2 FVKESK, per germline. CDR3 nucleotide sequence: TGTGCCAGCAGCAGGGACGGTACGACAGCTAACTATGGCTACACCTTC. Translating it yields CASSRDGTTANYGYTF.

The J gene is TRBJ1-1, the V gene TRBV12-5, with D unclear. The CDR3 has 13 residues. Trimming took 1 base from V and 4 from J, leaving 7 bases between them. CDR1 is LGHNT and CDR2 is FRNRAP in the germline V gene. CDR3 sequence (DNA): TGTGCTAGTGGTTTGGATTGGGGCACTGAAGCTTTCTTT. Protein: CASGLDWGTEAFF.

The J gene is TRBJ2-2, the V gene TRBV7-8; TRBD2 aligns across 11 bases. The CDR3 sequence is 20 residues long. Trimming removed 4 bases from V and 3 bases from J; junction bases left unmatched: 16. Germline V gives CDR1 SGHVS, CDR2 FQNEAQ. CDR3 in amino acids: CASSSAGTSGVRQYTGELFF. The CDR3 DNA follows: TGTGCCAGCAGCTCGGCCGGGACTAGCGGAGTCAGGCAGTACACCGGGGAGCTGTTTTTT.

The chain links TRBV5-1 to TRBJ2-3, with D hard to call. Per the germline V gene, CDR1 is SGHRS and CDR2 is YFSETQ. This CDR3 contains 13 residues. V gave up 4 bases and J gave up 3 bases, with 9 bases separating them. DNA for the CDR3: TGCGCCAGCAGCACCCTCGCGACAGATACGCAGTATTTT. This codes for CASSTLATDTQYF.

The chain recombines TRBV29-1 with TRBJ2-7; 8 bases agree with TRBD2. The CDR3 spans 13 residues. Trimming at V came to 5 bases and at J to 4 bases, leaving 7 bases not matched to a gene. Germline V CDR1 and CDR2: SQVTM, ANQGSEA. CDR3 nucleotides: TGCAGCGTTAGGCGGGAGGCTGAGTACGAGCAGTACTTC. Amino acid sequence: CSVRREAEYEQYF.

The chain recombines TRBV30 with TRBJ1-5; perhaps TRBD1 as D (5 bases). CDR3 length: 13 residues. Germline lookup yields CDR1 GTSNPN and CDR2 SVGIG (reference sequence). V was pared by 0 bases and J by 8 bases, with 11 bases between. CDR3 loop: CAWSVRGWEPQHF. DNA of the CDR3: TGTGCCTGGAGTGTAAGGGGATGGGAGCCCCAGCATTTT. Filled out from reference TRBV30 and TRBJ1-5, the complete variable domain reads SQTIHQWPATLVQPVGSPLSLECTVEGTSNPNLYWYRQAAGRGLQLLFYSVGIGQISSEVPQNLSASRPQDRQFILSSKKLLLSDSGFYLCAWSVRGWEPQHFGDGTRLSIL.

The chain links TRBV1 to TRBJ2-1; TRBD2 was called by the table and not checked on the DNA. TRBV1 is shown as a pseudogene. The CDR3 length is 19 residues. CDR3 region: CTSSQGTSGSRSRYNEQFF. The CDR3 nucleotides read TGCACCAGCAGCCAAGGTACTAGCGGGAGCCGGAGTCGCTACAATGAGCAGTTCTTC.

The rearrangement joins TRBV29-1 to TRBJ2-6; TRBD1 matches 7 bases. V gave up 2 bases and J gave up 0 bases; unmatched junction bases: 7. Germline V lookup: CDR1 SQVTM, CDR2 ANQGSEA. This CDR3 comprises 17 residues. The CDR3 loop is CSVEWGQKSSGANVLTF. The CDR3 nucleotides are TGCAGCGTTGAATGGGGACAGAAGAGCTCTGGGGCCAACGTCCTGACTTTC. Full variable domain (remainder filled in from reference TRBV29-1 and TRBJ2-6): SAVISQKPSRDICQRGTSLTIQCQVDSQVTMMFWYRQQPGQSLTLIATANQGSEATYESGFVIDKFPISRPNLTFSTLTVSNMSPEDSSIYLCSVEWGQKSSGANVLTFGAGSRLTVL.

V gene TRBV6-5 combines with J gene TRBJ1-1; D is perhaps TRBD1 (5 bases). The CDR3 has 13 amino acids. Between the trimmed V and J ends, which lost 10 bases and 4 bases, there was a span of 16 bases. Germline assignment: CDR1 MNHEY and CDR2 SVGAGI. CDR3 DNA sequence: TGTGCCACGAGGGACCCCCGGGTCACTGAAGCTTTCTTT. Protein sequence: CATRDPRVTEAFF.

The chain joins TRBV7-6 to TRBJ1-1; D perhaps matches TRBD1 (5 bases). Trimming cost V 5 bases and J 6 bases, with 22 bases left between them. The CDR3 covers 16 residues. From germline, CDR1 is SGHVS and CDR2 FNYEAQ. CDR3 in amino acids: CASSPRPLKGKAEAFF. CDR3 nucleotide sequence: TGTGCCAGCAGCCCACGTCCTCTCAAGGGGAAGGCTGAAGCTTTCTTT.

The rearrangement joins TRBV6-1 to TRBJ2-5; a weak D match, TRBD2 (5 bases). The CDR3 has 13 residues. Germline loops: CDR1 MNHNS, CDR2 SASEGT. Trimming took 6 bases from V and 9 from J, leaving 17 bases between them. CDR3 protein: CASSAPGVFAQYF. CDR3 DNA: TGTGCCAGCAGCGCCCCCGGGGTGTTTGCCCAGTACTTC.

The V and J genes are TRBV10-1 and TRBJ1-5, with D maybe TRBD1 (5 bases). Trimming left V 6 bases short and J 5 bases short, with 11 bases between. The CDR3 is 13 residues long. The germline V gene has CDR1 WNHNN and CDR2 SYGVQD (reference sequence). In nucleotides, the CDR3 is TGCGCCAGCAGCTCAGGGATTGATCAGCCCCAGCATTTT. Amino acid sequence: CASSSGIDQPQHF.

J is TRBJ2-1 and V is TRBV21-1; whether TRBD2, the table's D call, matches the DNA was not checked. TRBV21-1 is a recognized pseudogene. This CDR3 has 18 amino acids. CDR3: CASSKVSRTSGIGNEQFF. The CDR3 bases are TGTGCCAGCAGCAAAGTAAGTCGGACTAGCGGGATAGGGAATGAGCAGTTCTTC.

The chain has TRBV5-1 and TRBJ2-1; 7 bases match TRBD2. This CDR3 has 16 amino acids. Germline values: CDR1 SGHRS, CDR2 YFSETQ. The V and J ends lost 5 bases and 0 bases, in that order; junction bases with no gene match: 8. The CDR3 spells CASRSSGLSSYNEQFF. The DNA for the CDR3 is TGCGCCAGCAGGTCTAGCGGCCTAAGCTCCTACAATGAGCAGTTCTTC. The complete variable domain, with remaining parts taken from reference TRBV5-1 and TRBJ2-1, reads KAGVTQTPRYLIKTRGQQVTLSCSPISGHRSVSWYQQTPGQGLQFLFEYFSETQRNKGNFPGRFSGRQFSNSRSEMNVSTLELGDSALYLCASRSSGLSSYNEQFFGPGTRLTVL.

The rearrangement joins TRBV4-3 to TRBJ1-4; unclear D gene. This CDR3 spans 16 amino acids. V was pared by 0 bases and J by 8 bases, with 16 bases between. Germline CDR1 reads LGHNA; CDR2 reads YSLEER. In DNA, the CDR3 is TGCGCCAGCAGCCAAGATAGGGTGGAGATCGGCGAAAAACTGTTTTTT. It is translated as CASSQDRVEIGEKLFF.

The genes are TRBV9 and TRBJ1-2, with unresolved D. The CDR3 is 17 amino acids. Per germline, CDR1 SGDLS and CDR2 YYNGEE. The V gene lost 0 bases and the J gene lost 8 bases, with 23 bases spanning the gap. As DNA, the CDR3 is TGTGCCAGCAGCGTAGAGGAGGCCTCCAGCCTCTTCAGCGGCTACACCTTC. Its protein product is CASSVEEASSLFSGYTF.